This T cell receptor (beta chain) is from a study of control samples from healthy donors and cancer patients. Sequenced by immunoSEQ multiplex PCR; TCRdb stores in-frame clones only, minus some. This sample yields roughly 120,000 clones, of which about 94% are seen a single time; about 2.8% belongs to the top ten. The source is a man between 25 and 39 years old in good health. The source material was blood.

CDR3: CAIIPGQGANEQFF. The CDR3 DNA sequence: TGTGCCATCATCCCGGGACAGGGGGCGAATGAGCAGTTCTTC. The genes are TRBV10-3 and TRBJ2-1; 12 nucleotides align to TRBD1. Germline CDR1 is ENHRY and CDR2 is SYGVKD. This CDR3 is 14 amino acids long. With 7 bases clipped from V and 7 bases from J, the junction kept 5 bases outside the gene matches.